The source of this TCR beta chain is a study of blood T cell repertoires in COVID-19. At the level of the study: Sites across the United States, Italy and Spain contributed samples from acute and convalescent COVID-19. T cells, B-cell-depleted T cells, or PBMCs supplied cDNA or gDNA.

In the study's own analysis: The authors estimated nucleated cell counts from reference gene primer amplification. Assay: immunoSEQ multiplex PCR; the TCRdb copy retains only in-frame clones and omits some. For V, J and clone size, that table is used; D and trimming come from the DNA. The table lists 200,000 to 250,000 clones, about 82% of them singletons. CDR1 and CDR2 (germline): SEHNR, FQNEAQ (reference sequence). The length of the CDR3 is 13 residues. V gave up 5 bases and J gave up 8 bases, with 15 bases separating them. The chain employs TRBV7-9 and TRBJ1-2; D ambiguous. The sample consisted of peripheral blood. The origin of this receptor is an elderly man with acute or convalescent COVID-19. CDR3 nucleotides: TGTGCCAGCAGCCTTGACACCGTCCCCGGCTACACCTTC. Amino acid sequence: CASSLDTVPGYTF. Full variable domain (rest looked up from reference TRBV7-9 and TRBJ1-2): DTGVSQNPRHKITKRGQNVTFRCDPISEHNRLYWYRQTLGQGPEFLTYFQNEAQLEKSRLLSDRFSAERPKGSFSTLEIQRTEQGDSAMYLCASSLDTVPGYTFGSGTRLTVV.